The 28 T cell receptor beta chains presented below share a single source sample, sequenced in a study of regulatory T cells in long-lasting Graves disease (TCRdb year 2021). The time point label, read with the paper, signifies: persistent/refractory GD, antithyroid drugs over 5 years with positive TRAb. RNA was extracted from PBMCs in TRIzol for both TCR sequencing and RNA sequencing. The library was built by means of multiplex PCR. TCRdb names Illumina HiSeq 4000 as the instrument used. TCR beta libraries were built with iRepertoire HTBI primers and Arm-PCR amplification of CDR3 regions. The raw public reads went through TCRdb reprocessing: fastp at Q25, MiXCR clone calling, in-frame beta chains kept. CDR3 protein sequences are deduplicated, and each keeps its most common genes and DNA. The sample table records over 350,000 distinct CDR3 sequences; less than 25% of these occur just once. In total, the top ten clones hold more than 20% of the sample.

The sequences come from peripheral blood mononuclear cells (PBMCs), collected when the disease was refractory, from a patient treated with antithyroid drugs. All receptors come from a female donor with Graves disease.

This clonotype appeared many times. This rearrangement joins TRBV3-1 to TRBJ1-1, with D perhaps matching TRBD1 (6 bases). V was pared by 4 bases and J by 0 bases, with 12 bases between. CDR1 and CDR2 from the germline V gene are LGHDT and YNNKEL (reference sequence). The CDR3 is made up of 15 amino acids. This chain's CDR3 is CASSRDTRMNTEAFF. CDR3 DNA sequence: TGTGCCAGCAGCCGGGACACGAGGATGAACACTGAAGCTTTCTTT. The full variable domain, rest sourced from reference TRBV3-1 and TRBJ1-1, is DTAVSQTPKYLVTQMGNDKSIKCEQNLGHDTMYWYKQDSKKFLKIMFSYNNKELIINETVPNRFSPKSPDKAHLNLHINSLELGDSAVYFCASSRDTRMNTEAFFGQGTRLTVV.

This clonotype has only a few counts. Possible read error: a much larger clone is one base away. The rearrangement uses TRBV12-3 or TRBV12-4 and TRBJ2-2; the D gene is possibly TRBD2 (5 bases). The CDR3 is 15 amino acids. This chain's CDR3 is CASSLTAENTRELFF. In DNA, the CDR3 is TGTGCCAGCAGTTTAACAGCGGAGAACACCAGGGAGCTGTTTTTT.

The chain couples TRBV12-3 or TRBV12-4 to TRBJ2-3; tentatively, D is TRBD1 or TRBD2 (5 bases each). Trimming pared 8 bases from V and 2 bases from J, leaving 20 bases between. The CDR3 runs 16 residues. The CDR3 region is CASRDRQRGITDTQYF. As DNA, the CDR3 is TGTGCCAGCCGGGACCGCCAACGAGGGATCACAGATACGCAGTATTTT.

This clonotype was counted ten times or more. V gene TRBV11-2 combines with J gene TRBJ1-1, with D tentatively TRBD1 (6 bases). The ends were cut back, 8 bases at V and 1 base at J, with 11 bases in the middle. Germline V gives CDR1 SGHAT, CDR2 FQNNGV. CDR3 length: 13 residues. CDR3 residues: CASGGQPNTEAFF. CDR3 coding DNA: TGTGCCAGCGGGGGACAACCGAACACTGAAGCTTTCTTT.

This clonotype has a handful of counts. The rearrangement joins TRBV20-1 to TRBJ1-5, with 8 bases aligning to TRBD1. The germline V gene has CDR1 DFQATT and CDR2 SNEGSKA (reference sequence). CDR3 length: 15 amino acids. The V segment lost 1 base and the J segment 3 bases; nucleotides outside the gene matches: 5. The CDR3 sequence is CSARVTGGINQPQHF. Written as DNA, the CDR3 is TGCAGTGCTAGAGTTACAGGGGGGATCAATCAGCCCCAGCATTTT.

This clonotype was observed a handful of times. The rearrangement links TRBV29-1 to TRBJ2-4; D unclear. The V gene lost 5 bases and the J gene lost 0 bases, with 11 bases spanning the gap. The length of the CDR3 is 14 residues. Looked up from germline, CDR1 is SQVTM and CDR2 is ANQGSEA. DNA for the CDR3: TGCAGCGTTCCCTGGCAGGAAGCCAAAAACATTCAGTACTTC. Amino acids: CSVPWQEAKNIQYF. Variable domain in full (rest from reference TRBV29-1 and TRBJ2-4): SAVISQKPSRDICQRGTSLTIQCQVDSQVTMMFWYRQQPGQSLTLIATANQGSEATYESGFVIDKFPISRPNLTFSTLTVSNMSPEDSSIYLCSVPWQEAKNIQYFGAGTRLSVL.

This clonotype has only a few counts. This chain uses TRBV7-9 with TRBJ2-3; TRBD2 aligns across 8 bases. The CDR3 is 13 residues long. Germline V lookup: CDR1 SEHNR, CDR2 FQNEAQ (reference sequence). V gave up 8 bases and J gave up 1 base; unmatched junction bases: 2. In nucleotides, the CDR3 is TGTGCCAGCCGGCGGGAGGGCACAGATACGCAGTATTTT. Encoded protein: CASRREGTDTQYF.

The table lists this clonotype with a few counts. This chain uses TRBV6-1 with TRBJ2-6, with D possibly being TRBD1 (5 bases). The germline V gene has CDR1 MNHNS and CDR2 SASEGT. CDR3 length: 17 residues. Trimming took off 6 bases at V and 0 bases at J, with 15 bases between the two ends. The CDR3 reads CASSPGFPSSGANVLTF. Here the CDR3 DNA reads TGTGCCAGCAGCCCAGGGTTCCCAAGCTCTGGGGCCAACGTCCTGACTTTC.

This clonotype was detected ten times or more. The V gene is TRBV7-2, the J gene TRBJ2-4; TRBD2 matches at 10 bases. V lost 1 base to trimming and J lost 0 bases; unmatched junction nucleotides: 6. Germline-derived CDR1 and CDR2 are SGHTA and FQGNSA. The CDR3 is 18 residues long. The CDR3 region is CASSLGLGLAVAKNIQYF. The CDR3 nucleotides are TGTGCCAGCAGCTTAGGCCTCGGACTAGCGGTAGCCAAAAACATTCAGTACTTC.

This clonotype was seen at least ten times. The chain links TRBV19 to TRBJ1-1, with 7 nucleotides matching TRBD1. This CDR3 is built from 13 residues. CDR1 is LNHDA and CDR2 is SQIVND in the germline V gene (reference sequence). V shed 9 bases and J 5 bases; nucleotides not matched to a gene: 9. This CDR3 reads CASRPTGRTEAFF. The DNA for the CDR3 is TGTGCCAGCAGGCCGACAGGGAGGACTGAAGCTTTCTTT.

This clonotype was recorded at least ten times. J is TRBJ1-1 and V is TRBV30; D uncertain. V lost 3 bases and J lost 0, with 11 bases in between. The CDR3 totals 14 residues. Germline CDR1 and CDR2: GTSNPN and SVGIG (reference sequence). CDR3 residues: CAWSSGLLNTEAFF. DNA for the CDR3: TGTGCCTGGAGCTCCGGACTCTTGAACACTGAAGCTTTCTTT.

The chain uses TRBV6-1 and TRBJ2-6, with a possible D match to TRBD2 (6 bases). V gave up 6 bases and J gave up 4 bases, with 10 bases separating them. Germline V gene sequence: CDR1 MNHNS, CDR2 SASEGT. CDR3 size: 14 residues. The CDR3 nucleotides are TGTGCCAGCAGGCGGGGCGCCGGGGCCAACGTCCTGACTTTC. The encoded protein is CASRRGAGANVLTF.

This clonotype was seen a few times. The genes are TRBV28 and TRBJ2-7; 7 bases line up with TRBD2. With 6 bases clipped from V and 5 bases from J, the junction kept 10 bases outside the gene matches. Germline assignment: CDR1 MDHEN and CDR2 SYDVKM. The CDR3 spans 14 residues. For the CDR3, the DNA is TGTGCCAGCAGCCTACGTCCAGCGGGAAACGAGCAGTACTTC. This translates into CASSLRPAGNEQYF. Complete variable domain (other parts from reference TRBV28 and TRBJ2-7): DVKVTQSSRYLVKRTGEKVFLECVQDMDHENMFWYRQDPGLGLRLIYFSYDVKMKEKGDIPEGYSVSREKKERFSLILESASTNQTSMYLCASSLRPAGNEQYFGPGTRLTVT.

This clonotype was detected only a few times. The rearrangement uses TRBV3-1 and TRBJ2-7; no definite D call. V lost 3 bases to trimming and J lost 1 base, with 7 bases between them. Germline V gene sequence: CDR1 LGHDT, CDR2 YNNKEL (reference sequence). CDR3 length: 13 amino acids. This CDR3 reads CASSHRVSYEQYF. CDR3 sequence (DNA): TGTGCCAGCAGCCATCGGGTATCCTACGAGCAGTACTTC.

As for this clonotype: Mismatch with germline at one junction end may stem from a read error. The rearrangement uses TRBV11-2 and TRBJ2-2, with a tentative D call TRBD1 (6 bases). Germline values: CDR1 SGHAT, CDR2 FQNNGV. This CDR3 region has 14 residues. DNA for the CDR3: TGTGCCAGCACCCTCCGGGACACCACCGAGGAGCTGTTTTTT. This codes for CASTLRDTTEELFF.

V is TRBV19 and J is TRBJ1-1, with D possibly being TRBD1 (6 bases). Germline V CDR1 and CDR2: LNHDA, SQIVND (reference sequence). The CDR3 totals 16 residues. Deletions cut 5 bases from V and 1 base from J, with 17 bases between. This CDR3 is CASSPWGGLENTEAFF. CDR3 nucleotide sequence: TGTGCCAGTAGTCCCTGGGGGGGCCTGGAGAACACTGAAGCTTTCTTT.

This clonotype was found a few times. This sequence joins TRBV5-1 and TRBJ2-1; the D is unclear. The germline V and J ends were trimmed by 1 base and 4 bases, with 6 bases remaining between them. The CDR3 is made up of 13 amino acids. Per germline, CDR1 SGHRS and CDR2 YFSETQ. The CDR3 region is CASSLIDYNEQFF. The CDR3 coding sequence is TGCGCCAGCAGCTTGATAGATTACAATGAGCAGTTCTTC.

This clonotype was counted only a few times. This chain links TRBV7-2 with TRBJ2-3; 14 bases are shared with TRBD2. The length of the CDR3 is 17 residues. Germline V lookup: CDR1 SGHTA, CDR2 FQGNSA. V lost 5 bases to trimming and J lost 4 bases; unmatched junction nucleotides: 8. This CDR3 reads CASSDAGLAGGSDTQYF. The CDR3 DNA reads as TGTGCCAGCAGCGACGCCGGACTAGCGGGAGGCTCAGATACGCAGTATTTT.

The J gene is TRBJ2-7, the V gene TRBV18, with D unresolved. The CDR3 spans 15 residues. V shed 3 bases and J shed 3 bases, with 15 bases lying between them. Germline assignment: CDR1 KGHSH and CDR2 LQKENI. The CDR3 DNA follows: TGTGCCAGCTCACCTCCTAACAGTTACGGCTACGAGCAGTACTTC. Protein: CASSPPNSYGYEQYF.

The V and J genes are TRBV5-8 and TRBJ1-1; D unresolved. CDR1 and CDR2 (germline): SGHTS, YDEGEE. This CDR3 is built from 13 residues. The V and J ends lost 5 bases and 0 bases respectively, with 8 bases between them. This chain's CDR3 is CASSNTMNTEAFF. The CDR3 bases are TGTGCCAGCAGTAACACAATGAACACTGAAGCTTTCTTT.

As for this clonotype: Possible read error: a much larger clone is one base away. V gene TRBV20-1 combines with J gene TRBJ2-5; TRBD1 agrees at 8 bases. Germline CDR1 DFQATT, CDR2 SNEGSKA (reference sequence). The CDR3 runs 13 residues. V shed 1 base and J 5 bases; nucleotides not matched to a gene: 3. Here the CDR3 reads CSARARQGETQYF. The DNA of the CDR3 is TGCAGTGCTAGAGCGAGACAGGGGGAGACCCAGTACTTC.

This clonotype occurred a few times. CDR3 nucleotides: TGTGCCACCCAAGGACAGTCCAACTATGGCTACACCTTC. The encoded protein is CATQGQSNYGYTF. This rearrangement joins TRBV19 to TRBJ1-2; D possibly corresponds to TRBD1 (6 bases). Trimming left V 10 bases short and J 2 bases short, with 14 bases between. From germline, CDR1 is LNHDA and CDR2 SQIVND (reference sequence). This CDR3 has 13 residues.

The rearrangement links TRBV7-2 to TRBJ2-2; the match to TRBD1 covers 7 bases. The germline CDR1 and CDR2 sequences are SGHTA and FQGNSA. CDR3 length: 17 amino acids. V lost 5 bases to trimming and J lost 3 bases; unmatched junction nucleotides: 12. The CDR3 nucleotides are TGTGCCAGCAGCCAAGTTTCTTCGGGACAGCACACCGGGGAGCTGTTTTTT. The encoded protein is CASSQVSSGQHTGELFF.

This clonotype appeared many times. A single base separates this from a much larger clone, so it may be a read error. This chain joins TRBV7-2 and TRBJ2-5, with D perhaps matching TRBD2 (5 bases). Germline V gene data show CDR1 as SGHTA and CDR2 as FQGNSA. The CDR3 has 17 residues. V was trimmed by 2 bases and J by 2 bases, leaving 18 bases between them. CDR3 coding DNA: TGTGCCAGCAGCTTAAGACAAGGAGGAAGGAAACAAGAGACCCAGTACTTC. Translated: CASSLRQGGRKQETQYF.

This clonotype was seen ten or more times. This chain joins TRBV12-3 or TRBV12-4 and TRBJ2-7; no clear D gene. V was shortened by 6 bases and J by 5 bases, with 8 bases between the two germline ends. The CDR3 has 11 residues. The chain's CDR3 is CASSATHEQYF. As DNA, the CDR3 is TGTGCCAGCAGCGCTACCCACGAGCAGTACTTC.

This clonotype appeared a few times. The rearrangement uses TRBV29-1 and TRBJ1-5; D gene unclear. The CDR3 runs 14 residues. Germline lookup yields CDR1 SQVTM and CDR2 ANQGSEA. Trimming cost V 6 bases and J 3 bases, with 15 bases left between them. The CDR3 bases are TGCAGCGTCGCCAAAGACCCATTCAATCAGCCCCAGCATTTT. Translating it yields CSVAKDPFNQPQHF.

The chain employs TRBV27 and TRBJ1-2; D unclear. Germline CDR1 is MNHEY and CDR2 is SMNVEV (reference sequence). V lost 7 bases to trimming and J lost 2 bases, with 14 bases between them. The CDR3 contains 14 residues. The CDR3: CASKRTTGNYGYTF. Written as DNA, the CDR3 is TGTGCCAGCAAACGGACGACGGGGAACTATGGCTACACCTTC.

This clonotype was seen only a few times. The rearrangement links TRBV12-3 or TRBV12-4 to TRBJ1-3; 9 positions agree with TRBD1. V shed 5 bases and J 5 bases; nucleotides not matched to a gene: 7. This CDR3 region has 15 residues. CDR3 residues: CASSHRGPVRNTIYF. In nucleotides, the CDR3 is TGTGCCAGCAGTCACAGGGGGCCTGTTAGAAACACCATATATTTT.